A single sample is the source of the 4 T cell receptor beta chains below, sequenced in a study. TCRdb used MiXCR to reprocess the 5' RACE reads, holding one entry per CDR3 protein. The profile shows around 57,000 distinct CDR3 sequences, around 26% of them singletons. Sequencing input: tumor-infiltrating memory CD4+ T cells sorted from the breast tumor. Stated subset: memory CD4+ T cells, CD4+CD45RO+CD25-. The source is a female donor with breast cancer.

In this sample, this clonotype turned up a few times. The V call is TRBV5-6, the J call TRBJ2-7; 7 nucleotides line up with TRBD1. Germline CDR1 and CDR2: SGHDT and YYEEEE. CDR3 size: 14 residues. V lost 1 base, J lost 6 bases, and 7 bases stayed unmatched. CDR3 sequence (DNA): TGTGCCAGCAGCTTGAGGCAGGGGGTACTCGAGCAGTACTTC. It is translated as CASSLRQGVLEQYF.

This clonotype was detected ten times or more. The chain has TRBV7-2 and TRBJ2-3; D possibly corresponds to TRBD1 (6 bases). CDR1 and CDR2 from the germline V gene are SGHTA and FQGNSA. The CDR3 extends over 14 amino acids. Trimming removed 2 bases from V and 3 bases from J, with 9 bases in between. The CDR3 spells CASSLTGRTDTQYF. In DNA, the CDR3 is TGTGCCAGCAGCTTAACAGGGCGAACAGATACGCAGTATTTT.

This clonotype has only one observation. The genes are TRBV4-3 and TRBJ2-1; the match to TRBD2 covers 9 bases. Germline V gene lookup returns CDR1 LGHNA and CDR2 YSLEER. Losses at the gene ends were 0 bases for V and 6 bases for J; bases not matched to a gene: 12. CDR3 length: 18 amino acids. CDR3 coding DNA: TGCGCCAGCAGCCAAGATGGGATCGGGCGGGAGGGCCTCAATGAGCAGTTCTTC. This gives the protein CASSQDGIGREGLNEQFF.

A few counts support this clonotype. This chain uses TRBV5-6 with TRBJ1-1; TRBD1 aligns across 8 bases. V was pared by 3 bases and J by 3 bases, with 10 bases of the junction left unmatched. The V gene's germline CDR1 is SGHDT and CDR2 YYEEEE. CDR3 size: 16 residues. CDR3 amino acids: CASSSRTGRRDTEAFF. CDR3 nucleotide sequence: TGTGCCAGCAGCTCCAGGACAGGGCGGAGGGACACTGAAGCTTTCTTT. The variable domain in full, with the rest retrieved from reference TRBV5-6 and TRBJ1-1, is DAGVTQSPTHLIKTRGQQVTLRCSPKSGHDTVSWYQQALGQGPQFIFQYYEEEERQRGNFPDRFSGHQFPNYSSELNVNALLLGDSALYLCASSSRTGRRDTEAFFGQGTRLTVV.